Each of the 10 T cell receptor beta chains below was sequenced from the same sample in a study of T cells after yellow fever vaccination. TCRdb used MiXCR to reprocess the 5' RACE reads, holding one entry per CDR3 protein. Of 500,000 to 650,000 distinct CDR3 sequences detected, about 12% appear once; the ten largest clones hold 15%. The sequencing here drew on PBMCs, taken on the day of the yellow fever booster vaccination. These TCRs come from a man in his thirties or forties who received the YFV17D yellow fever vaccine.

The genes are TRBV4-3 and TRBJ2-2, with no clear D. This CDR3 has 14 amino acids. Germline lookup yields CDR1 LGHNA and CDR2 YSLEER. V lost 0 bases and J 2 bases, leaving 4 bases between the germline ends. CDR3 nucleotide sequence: TGCGCCAGCAGCCAAGAACCCAACACCGGGGAGCTGTTTTTT. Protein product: CASSQEPNTGELFF.

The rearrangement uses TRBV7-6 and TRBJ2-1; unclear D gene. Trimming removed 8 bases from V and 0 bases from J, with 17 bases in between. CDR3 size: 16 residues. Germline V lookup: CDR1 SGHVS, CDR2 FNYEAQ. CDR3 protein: CASCSLAGSSYNEQFF. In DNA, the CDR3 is TGTGCCAGCTGTTCGCTTGCCGGTAGCTCCTACAATGAGCAGTTCTTC.

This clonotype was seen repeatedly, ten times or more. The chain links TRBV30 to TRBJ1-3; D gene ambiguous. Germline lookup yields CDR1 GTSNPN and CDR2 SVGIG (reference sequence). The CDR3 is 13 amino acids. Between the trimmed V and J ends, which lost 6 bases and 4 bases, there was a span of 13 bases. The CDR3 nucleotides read TGTGCCTGCTCACGGGTGTCCGGAAACACCATATATTTT. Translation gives CACSRVSGNTIYF. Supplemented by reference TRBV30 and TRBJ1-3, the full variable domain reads SQTIHQWPATLVQPVGSPLSLECTVEGTSNPNLYWYRQAAGRGLQLLFYSVGIGQISSEVPQNLSASRPQDRQFILSSKKLLLSDSGFYLCACSRVSGNTIYFGEGSWLTVV.

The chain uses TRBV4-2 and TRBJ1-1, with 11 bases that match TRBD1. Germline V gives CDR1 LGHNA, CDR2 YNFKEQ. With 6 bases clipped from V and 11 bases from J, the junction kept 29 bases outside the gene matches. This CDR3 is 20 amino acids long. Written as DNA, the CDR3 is TGTGCCAGCAGGGGTTTTTTTCGGGGGACAGGGGGAGTTGGTCCGAGTTGGGCTTTCTTT. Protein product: CASRGFFRGTGGVGPSWAFF.

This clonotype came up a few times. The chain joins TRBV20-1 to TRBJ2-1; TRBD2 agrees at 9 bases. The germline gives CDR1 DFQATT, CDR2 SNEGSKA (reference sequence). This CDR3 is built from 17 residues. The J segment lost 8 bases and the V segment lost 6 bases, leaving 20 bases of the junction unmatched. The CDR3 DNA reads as TGCAGTGCCACCAAAGCGGGAGGACCACGTAGGTATTATGAGCAGTTCTTC. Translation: CSATKAGGPRRYYEQFF.

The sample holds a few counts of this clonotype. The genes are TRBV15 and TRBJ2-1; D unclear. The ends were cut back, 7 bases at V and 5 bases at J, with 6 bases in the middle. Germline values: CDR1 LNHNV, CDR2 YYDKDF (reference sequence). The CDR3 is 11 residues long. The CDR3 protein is CATTEHNEQFF. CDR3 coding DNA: TGTGCCACCACCGAACACAATGAGCAGTTCTTC.

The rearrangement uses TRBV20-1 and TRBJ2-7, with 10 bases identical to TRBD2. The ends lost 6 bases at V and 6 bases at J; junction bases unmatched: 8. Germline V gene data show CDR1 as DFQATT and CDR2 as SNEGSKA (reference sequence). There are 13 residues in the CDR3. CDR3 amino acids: CSAYQGLAFEQYF. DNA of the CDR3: TGCAGTGCATACCAGGGACTAGCGTTCGAGCAGTACTTC.

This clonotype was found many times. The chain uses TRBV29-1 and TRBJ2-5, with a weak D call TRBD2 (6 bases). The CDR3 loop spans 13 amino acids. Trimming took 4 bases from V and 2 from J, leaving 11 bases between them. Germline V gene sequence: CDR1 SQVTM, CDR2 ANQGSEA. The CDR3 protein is CSVGSEGQETQYF. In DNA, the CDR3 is TGCAGCGTTGGATCGGAGGGACAAGAGACCCAGTACTTC.

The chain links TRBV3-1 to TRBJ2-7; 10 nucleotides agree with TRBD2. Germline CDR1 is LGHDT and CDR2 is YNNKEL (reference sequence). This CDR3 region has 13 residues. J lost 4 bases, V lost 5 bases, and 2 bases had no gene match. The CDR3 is CASSGTSEYEQYF. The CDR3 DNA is TGTGCCAGCAGCGGGACTAGCGAGTACGAGCAGTACTTC.

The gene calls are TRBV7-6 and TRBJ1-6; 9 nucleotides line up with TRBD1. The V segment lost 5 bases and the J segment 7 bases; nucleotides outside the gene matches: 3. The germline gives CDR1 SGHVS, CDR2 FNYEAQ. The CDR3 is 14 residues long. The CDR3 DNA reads TGTGCCAGCAGCCAGGACAGGGGAAATTCACCCCTCCACTTT. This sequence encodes CASSQDRGNSPLHF.